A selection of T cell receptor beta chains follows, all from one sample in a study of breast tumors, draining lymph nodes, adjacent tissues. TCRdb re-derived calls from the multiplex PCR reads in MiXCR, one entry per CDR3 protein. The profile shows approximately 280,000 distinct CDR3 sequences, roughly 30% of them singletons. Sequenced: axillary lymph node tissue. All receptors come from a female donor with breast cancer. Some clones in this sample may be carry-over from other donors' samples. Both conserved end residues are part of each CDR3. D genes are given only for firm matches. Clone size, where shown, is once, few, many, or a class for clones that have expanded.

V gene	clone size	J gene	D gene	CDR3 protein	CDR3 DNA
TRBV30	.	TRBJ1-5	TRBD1	CAWSDGTGGVNQPQHF	TGTGCCTGGAGCGACGGAACAGGGGGAGTCAATCAGCCCCAGCATTTT
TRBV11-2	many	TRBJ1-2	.	CASSLVPGDYGYTF	TGTGCCAGCAGCTTAGTCCCTGGGGACTATGGCTACACCTTC
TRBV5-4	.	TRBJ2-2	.	CASSLGATAGELFF	TGTGCCAGCAGCTTGGGGGCGACCGCCGGGGAGCTGTTTTTT
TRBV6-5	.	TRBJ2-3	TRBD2	CASAPAGLAGPTDTQYF	TGTGCCAGCGCCCCAGCGGGTTTAGCGGGACCCACAGATACGCAGTATTTT
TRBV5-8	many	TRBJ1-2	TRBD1	CASSRDRAGDGYTF	TGTGCCAGCAGCCGGGACAGGGCCGGGGATGGCTACACCTTC
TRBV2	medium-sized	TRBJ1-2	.	CASSTDGFYGYTF	TGTGCCAGCAGCACGGACGGATTCTATGGCTACACCTTC
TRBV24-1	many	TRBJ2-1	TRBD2	CATSGREEPYNEQFF	TGTGCCACCAGTGGGCGGGAGGAGCCCTACAATGAGCAGTTCTTC
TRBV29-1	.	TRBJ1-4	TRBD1	CSLAGGGEKLFF	TGCAGCTTGGCAGGGGGAGGAGAAAAACTGTTTTTT
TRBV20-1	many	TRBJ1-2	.	CSAREIGSSTF	TGCAGTGCTAGAGAGATTGGTTCCTCCACCTTC
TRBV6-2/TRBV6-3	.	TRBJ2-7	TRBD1	CASSHSDRATYEQYF	TGTGCCAGCAGTCACTCGGACAGGGCAACCTACGAGCAGTACTTC
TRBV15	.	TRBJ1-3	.	CATSRGQTGNAIYF	TGTGCCACCAGCAGAGGGCAGACAGGAAACGCCATATATTTT
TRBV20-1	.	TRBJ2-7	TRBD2	CSARDSGGFYEQYF	TGCAGTGCTAGAGATAGCGGGGGTTTCTACGAGCAGTACTTC
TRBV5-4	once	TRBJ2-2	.	CASSLGARGTRNTGELFF	TGTGCCAGCAGCTTGGGGGCGAGAGGGACGAGGAACACCGGGGAGCTGTTTTTT
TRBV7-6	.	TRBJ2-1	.	CASSPAVDAYNEQFF	TGTGCCAGCAGCCCCGCGGTAGATGCCTACAATGAGCAGTTCTTC
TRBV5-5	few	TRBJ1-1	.	CASSLVGKNTEAFF	TGTGCCAGCAGCTTGGTAGGCAAGAACACTGAAGCTTTCTTT
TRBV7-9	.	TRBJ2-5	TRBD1	CASSVHRGSEETQHF	TGTGCCAGCAGCGTTCACAGGGGTAGCGAAGAGACCCAGCATTTC
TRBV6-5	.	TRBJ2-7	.	CAGSSAYEQYF	TGTGCCGGCAGTTCGGCCTACGAGCAGTACTTC
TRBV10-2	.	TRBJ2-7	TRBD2	CASSLFREGGNEQYF	TGTGCCAGCTCACTCTTCCGGGAGGGAGGAAACGAGCAGTACTTC
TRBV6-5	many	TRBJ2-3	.	CASSYEPGNTDTQYF	TGTGCCAGCAGTTACGAACCAGGGAACACAGATACGCAGTATTTT
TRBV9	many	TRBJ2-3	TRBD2	CASSPRTSGSGDTQYF	TGTGCCAGCAGCCCCCGGACTAGCGGGAGTGGAGATACGCAGTATTTT
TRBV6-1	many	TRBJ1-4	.	CASSEGTASEKLFF	TGTGCCAGCAGTGAAGGGACGGCAAGTGAAAAACTGTTTTTT
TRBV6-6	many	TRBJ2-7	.	CASSYDNEQYF	TGTGCCAGCAGTTACGACAACGAGCAGTACTTC
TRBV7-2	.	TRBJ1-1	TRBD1	CASSIQGAANTEAFF	TGTGCCAGCAGCATTCAGGGGGCGGCGAACACTGAAGCTTTCTTT
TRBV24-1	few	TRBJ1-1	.	CATSAAEEAFF	TGTGCCACCAGTGCGGCAGAAGAAGCTTTCTTT
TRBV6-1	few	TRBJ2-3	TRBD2	CASSGPGLAGVWDTQYF	TGTGCCAGCAGTGGCCCGGGACTAGCGGGAGTATGGGATACGCAGTATTTT
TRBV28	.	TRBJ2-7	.	CGSSPRHLYEQYF	TGTGGCAGCAGTCCCCGACACCTCTACGAGCAGTACTTC
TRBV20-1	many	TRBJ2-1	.	CSARDLPYNEQFF	TGCAGTGCTAGAGATCTTCCCTACAATGAGCAGTTCTTC
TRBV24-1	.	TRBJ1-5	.	CATSDLRDQPQHF	TGTGCCACCAGTGATTTGCGGGATCAGCCCCAGCATTTT
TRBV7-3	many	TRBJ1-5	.	CASSLSGPPGGKPQHF	TGTGCCAGCAGCTTATCGGGACCTCCTGGGGGGAAGCCCCAGCATTTT
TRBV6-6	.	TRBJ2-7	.	CASLPLGGTTYEQYF	TGTGCCAGCCTGCCATTGGGCGGGACCACCTACGAGCAGTACTTC
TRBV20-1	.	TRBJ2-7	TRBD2	CSARDLLAGTYVQYF	TGTAGTGCTAGAGATCTGCTAGCGGGAACCTACGTGCAGTACTTC
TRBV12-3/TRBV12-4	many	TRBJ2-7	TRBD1	CASSLELLRGREYEQYF	TGTGCCAGCAGTTTAGAGCTGCTCAGGGGGCGAGAGTACGAGCAGTACTTC
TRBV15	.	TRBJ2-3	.	CATSGVPRDTRYF	TGTGCCACCAGCGGAGTTCCGCGGGATACGCGGTATTTT
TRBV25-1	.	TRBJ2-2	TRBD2	CASRSGLAGPGELLF	TGTGCCAGCAGATCAGGACTAGCGGGCCCCGGGGAGCTGCTTTTT
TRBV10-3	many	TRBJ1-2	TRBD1	CAIRETGGDYGYTF	TGTGCCATCAGGGAGACAGGGGGCGACTATGGCTACACCTTC
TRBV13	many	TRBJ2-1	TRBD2	CASSSGTSGRRDNEQFF	TGTGCCAGCAGCTCCGGGACTAGCGGGAGGCGGGACAATGAGCAGTTCTTC
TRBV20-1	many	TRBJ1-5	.	CSAREVGNQPQHF	TGCAGTGCTAGAGAGGTGGGCAATCAGCCCCAGCATTTT
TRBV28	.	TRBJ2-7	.	CASSPPDGSYEQYF	TGTGCCAGCAGTCCTCCCGACGGCTCCTACGAGCAGTACTTC
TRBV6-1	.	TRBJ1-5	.	CASSGGSRQPQHF	TGTGCCAGCAGTGGGGGGTCCCGACAGCCCCAGCATTTT
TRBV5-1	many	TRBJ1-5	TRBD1	CASSWDRGFNQPQHF	TGCGCCAGCAGCTGGGACAGGGGGTTTAATCAGCCCCAGCATTTT
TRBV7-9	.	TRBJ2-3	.	CASSSKAGRTWTDAQYF	TGTGCCAGCAGCTCTAAGGCAGGGCGCACTTGGACAGATGCGCAGTATTTT
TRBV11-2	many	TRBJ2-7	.	CASSSLTGPRTTYEQYF	TGTGCCAGCAGCTCACTGACGGGACCGCGAACTACCTACGAGCAGTACTTC
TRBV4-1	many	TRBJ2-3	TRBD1	CASSLGQGVGTDTQYF	TGCGCCAGCAGCCTCGGACAGGGGGTGGGCACAGATACGCAGTATTTT
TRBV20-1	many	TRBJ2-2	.	CSARPDPDTGELFF	TGCAGTGCTAGACCGGACCCGGACACCGGGGAGCTGTTTTTT
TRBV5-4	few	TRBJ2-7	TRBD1	CASSQDTGGGYEQYF	TGTGCCAGCAGCCAAGATACAGGGGGCGGATACGAGCAGTACTTC
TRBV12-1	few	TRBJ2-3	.	CASRRRLAGRTDTQYF	TGTGCCAGCAGACGTCGACTAGCGGGCCGGACAGATACGCAGTATTTT
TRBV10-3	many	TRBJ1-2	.	CAIKGAGSYGYTF	TGTGCCATCAAAGGGGCAGGGAGCTATGGCTACACCTTC
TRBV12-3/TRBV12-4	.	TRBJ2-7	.	CANSFGYEQYF	TGTGCCAACAGTTTCGGGTACGAGCAGTACTTC
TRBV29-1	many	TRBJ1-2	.	CSVNKPGQLNYGYTF	TGCAGCGTCAATAAGCCGGGACAACTCAACTATGGCTACACCTTC
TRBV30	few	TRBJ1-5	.	CAWSVGRGMSSQPQHF	TGTGCCTGGAGTGTAGGTAGAGGAATGTCGAGTCAGCCCCAGCATTTT
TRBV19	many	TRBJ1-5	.	CASSPTGRALKRAQHF	TGTGCCAGTAGTCCCACTGGCAGGGCACTTAAACGAGCCCAGCATTTT
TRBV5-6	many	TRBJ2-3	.	CASSFRGVQRNTQYF	TGTGCCAGCAGCTTCAGGGGAGTCCAGAGGAATACGCAGTATTTT
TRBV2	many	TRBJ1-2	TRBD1	CASLAGGNYGYTF	TGTGCCAGCCTGGCAGGGGGTAACTATGGCTACACCTTC